This T cell receptor beta chain was documented in a study of cytomegalovirus exposure and HLA in healthy donors (dated 2017 in TCRdb). Regarding the research as a whole: An earlier analysis of approximately 640 of the donors reported 250 to 350 Gb of sequence data and 117 million unique TCR beta sequences from 190 million or so T cells. About 300 gigabases of sequencing data and approximately 93 million unique TCR sequences were included in an early release covering 550 to 800 HLA-typed donors. Of the roughly 400 genotyped donors, about 84% fell in the genetic ancestry cluster associated with self-reported Caucasian donors. The aim of the study was to test whether cataloging public T cell receptors could identify signatures of past pathogen exposure. Using immunosequencing, the study profiled T cell repertoires from 640 or so subjects and related those repertoires to cytomegalovirus serostatus. In addition to the first cohort of 666 subjects, a separate validation cohort of approximately 130 different subjects was used. High-throughput TCR immunosequencing, statistical association of individual TCRs with disease status, and machine learning were combined to predict cytomegalovirus infection status. In a later analysis, previously published TCR beta repertoires from 550 to 750 donors were re-analyzed and high-resolution HLA genotyping was added so that TCR occurrence patterns could be studied. Rather than drawing on any new phenotypic data, the later analysis identified candidate immune exposures from TCR beta sequences and the way those sequences occurred across donors. An earlier analysis of around 640 of the donors used high-throughput TCR beta sequencing to judge whether each TCR beta V gene segment behaved as functional or pseudogenic. Donor age, sex, ethnicity and CMV serostatus were compiled together with the repertoire data. A later genetic analysis used genome-wide SNP genotypes for about 60% of the roughly 670 donors, treating that subset as a discovery cohort. Every repertoire in the discovery cohort had been generated on one and the same sequencing platform. Class I and class II HLA loci were covered by the typing at four-digit resolution. Typing coverage differed by locus: A, B, C, DRB1 and DQB1 were typed in roughly 629-640 donors, DQA1 in approximately 520, DPA1 in 600 to 610, and DPB1 in about 450. Because of strong linkage in the cohort, roughly five DR-DQ haplotypes were treated as single units for association and clustering. Across some 400 genotyped donors of the cohort, an average of roughly 200,000 unique TCR beta nucleotide sequences per donor were sequenced, and roughly 20% of those sequences were non-productive.

Library preparation used the immunoSEQ multiplex PCR assay. A mixture of 60 forward primers for TCR Vbeta segments and 13 reverse primers for TCR Jbeta segments was used in the multiplex PCR. The CDR3 region of rearranged TCR beta genes was amplified from genomic DNA with a multiplex PCR assay. The Illumina HiSeq System was used to sequence the amplified TCR beta libraries as 87-base-pair reads. Per the original workflow: A later analysis tallied some 79 million unique TCR beta chains across the 666 repertoires, and around 12 million of those chains were shared by two or more donors. A nearest-neighbor algorithm error-corrected the raw reads and collapsed the reads into unique sequences, merging closely related sequences to remove PCR and sequencing errors. Alignment of CDR3 sequences to IMGT reference sequences was used to assign V, D and J gene segments. For a sequence to be retained, a match of at least six nucleotides was required to both a V gene segment and a J gene segment. Rearrangements were called productive when the CDR3 lacked stop codons and stayed in frame with V and J; all others were non-productive. CDR3 was defined by IMGT convention, running from the second conserved V-encoded cysteine to the conserved J-encoded phenylalanine. In an earlier analysis of roughly 580 of the donors, sequences lacking an unambiguous match to a single V gene segment were excluded. An earlier analysis of a few hundred of the donors called V segments functional above 56.7% productive rearrangements and segregating when the between-donor standard deviation exceeded 5%. A statistical classification framework was built to diagnose cytomegalovirus status from the catalog of TCR beta chain sequences. In a later analysis, TCR nucleotide sequences were compared against IMGT/GENE-DB human TR gene sequences so that V and J genes could be assigned. In a later analysis, CDR3 sequences and most-parsimonious VDJ recombination scenarios were assigned using the TCRdist pipeline. In a later analysis, each TCR beta chain was defined by its CDR3 amino acid sequence together with its V-gene family, and reads lacking a unique V-gene family were excluded. To address suspected cross-contamination and a sequencing artifact, a later analysis removed around 590 highly shared, low-generation-probability nucleotide sequences. For each public chain, a later analysis derived a clonal expansion index from normalized ranks of inferred template counts within each repertoire. In a later analysis, generation probabilities were computed with a VDJ recombination model fitted to out-of-frame rearrangements, and the resulting probabilities were checked against IGoR. In a later analysis, TCR-TCR, TCR-HLA and TCR-CMV co-occurrence was scored with hypergeometric tests, and a repertoire-size bias correction was applied to TCR pairs. False discovery rates were estimated in a later analysis by permuting HLA or CMV assignments 20 times. In a later analysis, co-occurring TCRs were grouped using DBSCAN, and TCRdist sequence similarity was added for clustering within HLA-allele-positive subsets. Co-occurrence clustering excluded repertoires with fewer than 30,000 or more than 120,000 public chains, plus five with anomalous nucleotide sharing. This is the immuneACCESS table as TCRdb keeps it, with only in-frame sequences that have V and J called. A part of the clones is gone; compared with another copy, unresolved V genes explain less than half, and the rest is unexplained. That table is the source of V, J and clone size, and D and trimming were worked out from the DNA. The sample table records around 85,000 clones; less than 85% of these occur just once. The ten largest clones take up around 4% of the sample.

The junction carries 15 bases between V and J, which are trimmed by 0 bases and 2 bases respectively. The germline V gene (reference sequence) yields SSHAT for CDR1 and FNYEAQ for CDR2. The CDR3 measures 17 amino acids from cysteine to phenylalanine. Just CDR3 DNA is preserved here, 51 bases in frame from base 1. In the case of this clone: Its cognate antigen has yet to be identified. The input lacks base qualities; no much larger clone sits a single base away.

Here is what the overall study found, with its caveats: In a later analysis, TCR association rates were found to vary across HLA loci, with the most associated TCRs seen for DRB1 alleles and the fewest for HLA-C alleles. Strong co-occurrence of HLA alleles, especially DR and DQ, made assigning TCR associations to individual alleles difficult. According to a later analysis, parvovirus B19, influenza, CMV and Epstein-Barr virus appeared linked to several top co-occurrence clusters. The cohort was sequenced for TCR beta chains only, and without alpha or paired-chain data the features that could be detected were limited. A later analysis found that most CMV-associated TCR beta chains appeared HLA-restricted, with HLA associations seemingly driven largely by CMV exposure. In a later analysis, HLA-associated TCR beta chains showed more clonal expansion and lower generation probabilities than non-associated chains that were equally common. According to the authors, the approach could potentially be generalized to other disease states and immunological phenotypes. HLA typing was unavailable for some donors at each locus, so association tests used only the typed subset. In a later analysis, some 18,000 TCR beta sequences were associated with specific HLA alleles at a false discovery rate of 0.05. Correlated functional status among segregating V segments might reflect linkage disequilibrium, but an unknown experimental factor could not be ruled out. A further reported finding was that TCR beta sequences accurately predicted the HLA-A and HLA-B alleles for most subjects in the first cohort. The classifier was reported to diagnose cytomegalovirus status with high specificity and sensitivity in both the original and validation cohorts. According to a later genetic analysis, donors in an Asian-associated ancestry cluster had fewer N-insertions in productive TCRs than the roughly 700-donor mean. A group of highly shared sequence variants was considered likely to be a technical artifact of the sequencing pipeline. In vitro tests confirmed that a few of the cytomegalovirus-associated TCR beta chains recognize cytomegalovirus antigens. An association between a missense DCLRE1C variant and V-gene and J-gene trimming of TCR beta chains was found in a later genetic analysis and replicated in an independent cohort. Broadly in line with IMGT annotations, most TCR beta V segments showed up in productive rearrangements about 87% or about 30% of the time in an earlier analysis of several hundred of the donors. For the cohort, immune exposure information was limited to CMV serostatus. In the study, 150 to 200 TCR beta chains were listed as associated with cytomegalovirus. While some public TCRs were present in many individuals, most TCR sequences turned up only very rarely across donors. Presence/absence analyses assumed roughly uniform sequencing depth across donors, an assumption that may not hold. Some IMGT-functional V segments, including TRBV6-2 and TRBV6-3, could not be told apart with the 87-base-pair reads, so those segments were excluded. Because counts were too low, roughly 17 rarely observed V segments, including chromosome 9 orphons, were left out of the earlier analysis of 500 to 750 of the donors.

In total, approximately 610 healthy bone marrow donors made up the cohort. Cohort members were all nominally healthy when sampled, although unrecorded immune exposures were likely present. The donor tested CMV seronegative and was one of the 352 seronegative cohort members. Every donor gave a peripheral blood sample, and the peripheral blood mononuclear cells from that sample were used for TCR beta sequencing. Genomic DNA was extracted from the blood cell samples with the Qiagen DNeasy Blood Extraction Kit. The material sequenced was PBMCs. Recombination linked TRBV7-7 to TRBJ2-3; TRBD1 is a weak D gene call, 6 bases matching. This TCR was recovered from a man between 60 and 75 years old in good health and CMV-seronegative. The nucleotide sequence is TGTGCCAGCAGCTTAGCGCCGGGGAACAGGGCCACAGATACGCAGTATTTT. Its translation reads: CASSLAPGNRATDTQYF.